This TCR beta chain emerged from a study of blood T cell repertoires in COVID-19. The germline gives CDR1 SGHNT, CDR2 YYREEE (reference sequence). The CDR3 has 16 residues. Unmatched junction bases numbered 9, after V lost 0 bases and J lost 4 bases. This table comes from immunoSEQ multiplex PCR, and its TCRdb copy is limited to in-frame clones, with some not included. The sample includes 110,000 to 150,000 clones, 85% to 90% of them seen just once. V gene TRBV5-4 combines with J gene TRBJ2-5, with 7 bases aligning to TRBD2. Sequencing was done on a sample of peripheral blood. The TCR sequence derives from a man between 60 and 75 years old with active or convalescent COVID-19. The chain's CDR3 is CASSLDVGSGGETQYF. Here the CDR3 DNA reads TGTGCCAGCAGCTTGGATGTCGGGTCGGGAGGAGAGACCCAGTACTTC. Complete variable domain (other parts from reference TRBV5-4 and TRBJ2-5): ETGVTQSPTHLIKTRGQQVTLRCSSQSGHNTVSWYQQALGQGPQFIFQYYREEENGRGNFPPRFSGLQFPNYSSELNVNALELDDSALYLCASSLDVGSGGETQYFGPGTRLLVL.